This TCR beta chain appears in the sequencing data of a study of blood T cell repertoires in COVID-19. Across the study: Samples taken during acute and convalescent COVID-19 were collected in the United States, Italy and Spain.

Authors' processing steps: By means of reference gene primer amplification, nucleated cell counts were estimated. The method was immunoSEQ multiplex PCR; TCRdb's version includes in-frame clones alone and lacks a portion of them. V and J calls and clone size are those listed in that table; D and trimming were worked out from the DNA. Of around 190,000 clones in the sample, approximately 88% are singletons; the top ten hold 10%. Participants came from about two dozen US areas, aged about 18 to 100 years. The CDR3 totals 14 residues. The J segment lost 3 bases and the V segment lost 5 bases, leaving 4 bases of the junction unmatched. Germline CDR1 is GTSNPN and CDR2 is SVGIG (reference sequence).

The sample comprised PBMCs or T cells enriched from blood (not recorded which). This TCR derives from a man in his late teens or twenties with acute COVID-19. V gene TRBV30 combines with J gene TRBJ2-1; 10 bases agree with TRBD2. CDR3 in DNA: TGTGCCTGGCAAAGGACTAGCGGCTACAATGAGCAGTTCTTC. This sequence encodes CAWQRTSGYNEQFF. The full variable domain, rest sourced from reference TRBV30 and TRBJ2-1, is SQTIHQWPATLVQPVGSPLSLECTVEGTSNPNLYWYRQAAGRGLQLLFYSVGIGQISSEVPQNLSASRPQDRQFILSSKKLLLSDSGFYLCAWQRTSGYNEQFFGPGTRLTVL.